What follows are 32 T cell receptor beta chains derived from one specimen sequenced in a study of T cells expressing NK-cell markers. No DNA is given; TCRdb re-called the 5' RACE reads and lists each CDR3 protein once. The sample holds roughly 390,000 distinct CDR3 sequences. The sample was blood T cells: a sorted CD56 or NKG2C T cell subset, CD4+ or CD8+ T cells, or bulk PBMC T cells (not recorded which). The receptors were gathered from a man aged 18 to 69 in good health.

This sequence joins TRBV5-1 and TRBJ1-1. The CDR3 has 13 amino acids. Per germline, CDR1 SGHRS and CDR2 YFSETQ. The CDR3 loop is CASILSDTSEAFF.

The chain is built from TRBV10-3 and TRBJ1-5; TCRdb outputs TRBD1, but without DNA this stays unchecked. The germline CDR1 and CDR2 sequences are ENHRY and SYGVKD. This CDR3 has 15 residues. CDR3 loop: CAISDRTGLVQPQHF.

V usage is TRBV2 and J usage is TRBJ2-7; no DNA is available, so the TRBD1 call from TCRdb remains unchecked. From germline, CDR1 is SNHLY and CDR2 FYNNEI. The CDR3 runs 15 residues. The CDR3 region is CASSATNRGPNEQYF.

This chain connects TRBV2 to TRBJ2-6; without DNA, the TCRdb call of TRBD1 cannot be checked. The CDR3 is made up of 14 amino acids. The germline V gene encodes CDR1 SNHLY and CDR2 FYNNEI. The chain's CDR3 is CASIRDSGANVLTF.

This chain connects TRBV12-3 or TRBV12-4 to TRBJ2-2; the D call from TCRdb, TRBD2, cannot be confirmed without DNA. This CDR3 is 18 amino acids long. The CDR3 protein is CASRFKGLAGASTGELFF.

The rearrangement joins TRBV6-6 to TRBJ1-2; lacking DNA, the TRBD1 call made by TCRdb goes unchecked. CDR1 is MNHNY and CDR2 is SVGAGI in the germline V gene (reference sequence). This CDR3 has 11 residues. The CDR3 sequence is CASTRGGGYTF.

The rearrangement links TRBV12-3 or TRBV12-4 to TRBJ2-5; the TRBD2 assignment by TCRdb is unverifiable without DNA. This CDR3 is 20 amino acids long. CDR3 residues: CASSLDLGLAGGKGGETQYF.

The chain has TRBV11-2 and TRBJ2-2; the D call of TRBD2 rests on TCRdb alone, since no DNA is present to check it. CDR1 is SGHAT, CDR2 FQNNGV, per germline. CDR3 length equals 19 residues. The CDR3 spells CASSREGSLGPANTGELFF.

V usage is TRBV5-6 and J usage is TRBJ1-6. CDR1 is SGHDT and CDR2 is YYEEEE in the germline V gene. The CDR3 sequence is 17 residues long. The CDR3 sequence is CASSSRDSGLKNSPLHF.

The chain uses TRBV20-1 and TRBJ2-7; the TCRdb D gene call, TRBD1, has no DNA to confirm it. CDR1 DFQATT and CDR2 SNEGSKA come from the germline V gene (reference sequence). This CDR3 is 14 amino acids long. CDR3 amino acids: CSAFPRTGSYEQYF.

V usage is TRBV5-1 and J usage is TRBJ1-4. The CDR3 extends over 13 amino acids. The V gene's germline CDR1 is SGHRS and CDR2 YFSETQ. CDR3 amino acids: CASSHNLGEKLFF.

The J gene is TRBJ2-1, the V gene TRBV5-4. CDR3 size: 15 residues. CDR1 and CDR2 from the germline V gene are SGHNT and YYREEE (reference sequence). CDR3 sequence: CASSSDRQSYNEQFF. The full variable domain, its missing parts supplied by reference TRBV5-4 and TRBJ2-1, is ETGVTQSPTHLIKTRGQQVTLRCSSQSGHNTVSWYQQALGQGPQFIFQYYREEENGRGNFPPRFSGLQFPNYSSELNVNALELDDSALYLCASSSDRQSYNEQFFGPGTRLTVL.

This chain uses TRBV7-3 with TRBJ2-5; with no DNA, the TCRdb D assignment of TRBD2 cannot be verified. The germline V gene encodes CDR1 SGHTA and CDR2 FQGTGA. The CDR3 spans 17 residues. The CDR3 reads CASSPGDSGGYQETQYF.

This chain connects TRBV21-1 to TRBJ2-6; TCRdb returns TRBD1, unconfirmable since there is no DNA. TRBV21-1 is recorded as a pseudogene. This CDR3 region has 18 residues. CDR3 sequence reads: CASSNRAVGLPGANVLTF.

The genes are TRBV30 and TRBJ2-2; TCRdb calls TRBD1, which cannot be checked without DNA. Germline V gives CDR1 GTSNPN, CDR2 SVGIG (reference sequence). The CDR3 length is 15 residues. CDR3: CAWRSRDRNTGELFF.

The chain uses TRBV20-1 and TRBJ2-3; there is no DNA to check the TCRdb D call of TRBD2. This CDR3 is 15 amino acids long. CDR1 and CDR2 from the germline V gene are DFQATT and SNEGSKA (reference sequence). The chain's CDR3 is CSASQARGGIVTQYF.

The chain combines TRBV4-2 with TRBJ2-2; TCRdb lists TRBD1, though no DNA is available to test this call. Germline loops: CDR1 LGHNA, CDR2 YNFKEQ. The length of the CDR3 is 18 residues. The CDR3 sequence: CASSQDSTQGYFTGELFF.

The chain has TRBV7-2 and TRBJ1-5. Germline lookup yields CDR1 SGHTA and CDR2 FQGNSA. This CDR3 is built from 14 residues. The CDR3 spells CASSLVGVNQPQHF.

This chain connects TRBV20-1 to TRBJ1-2; the TRBD1 assignment by TCRdb is unverifiable without DNA. This CDR3 has 14 residues. The germline CDR1 and CDR2 sequences are DFQATT and SNEGSKA (reference sequence). The CDR3 sequence: CSGNRQGADYGYTF.

The rearrangement links TRBV10-3 to TRBJ2-7; without DNA, the TCRdb call of TRBD1 cannot be checked. Germline V gives CDR1 ENHRY, CDR2 SYGVKD. CDR3 length: 16 residues. The CDR3 here is CAISDPGTPSSYEQYF.

This rearrangement joins TRBV27 to TRBJ2-7; TCRdb's D call, TRBD2, is unchecked because there is no DNA. This CDR3 has 15 residues. The germline gives CDR1 MNHEY, CDR2 SMNVEV (reference sequence). The CDR3 spells CASSFRGGLSYEQYF.

The rearrangement joins TRBV11-1 to TRBJ1-3; there is no DNA to check the TCRdb D call of TRBD1. This CDR3 spans 19 amino acids. The germline V gene encodes CDR1 SGHAT and CDR2 FQDESV (reference sequence). CDR3 loop: CASRPKEDRTTFSGNTIYF.

The J gene is TRBJ2-3, the V gene TRBV5-1; lacking DNA, the TRBD2 call made by TCRdb goes unchecked. The CDR3 has 17 amino acids. CDR1 and CDR2 from the germline V gene are SGHRS and YFSETQ. CDR3 in amino acids: CASRGLAGGASTDTQYF.

The chain is built from TRBV5-6 and TRBJ2-1; TCRdb's assignment of TRBD2 cannot be checked, as there is no DNA. Germline CDR1 is SGHDT and CDR2 is YYEEEE. This CDR3 has 16 amino acids. The CDR3 sequence: CASSSWPRGSDNEQFF.

The rearrangement joins TRBV18 to TRBJ1-1. There are 14 residues in the CDR3. Per germline, CDR1 KGHSH and CDR2 LQKENI. The CDR3: CASSPPSWDTEAFF.

The chain joins TRBV7-2 to TRBJ1-2; TCRdb selects TRBD1, and the lack of DNA leaves this call unchecked. The CDR3 loop spans 11 amino acids. Germline loops: CDR1 SGHTA, CDR2 FQGNSA. This CDR3 is CASMYRGGYTF. Together with reference TRBV7-2 and TRBJ1-2, the CDR3 gives the full variable domain: GAGVSQSPSNKVTEKGKDVELRCDPISGHTALYWYRQSLGQGLEFLIYFQGNSAPDKSGLPSDRFSAERTGGSVSTLTIQRTQQEDSAVYLCASMYRGGYTFGSGTRLTVV.

The chain combines TRBV20-1 with TRBJ1-2; no DNA is available, so the TRBD1 call from TCRdb remains unchecked. Germline-derived CDR1 and CDR2 are DFQATT and SNEGSKA (reference sequence). There are 12 residues in the CDR3. This CDR3 reads CSTTDGAYGYTF.

The V call is TRBV12-5, the J call TRBJ2-1; absent DNA, TCRdb's TRBD2 call cannot be checked. CDR3 length: 21 amino acids. The germline V gene has CDR1 LGHNT and CDR2 FRNRAP. The CDR3 reads CASGLALPPPTSGLSYNEQFF.

The chain is built from TRBV6-5 and TRBJ2-1; no DNA is available, so the TRBD2 call from TCRdb remains unchecked. In germline, CDR1 is MNHEY, CDR2 SVGAGI. This CDR3 spans 16 amino acids. CDR3 sequence reads: CASSYTSGGANNEQFF.

The V gene is TRBV18, the J gene TRBJ1-3. The germline V gene encodes CDR1 KGHSH and CDR2 LQKENI. The CDR3 is 15 residues long. The CDR3 region is CASSPPGGTGNTIYF.

This chain joins TRBV7-6 and TRBJ2-1; the TCRdb call, TRBD2, lacks DNA for checking. CDR1 SGHVS and CDR2 FNYEAQ come from the germline V gene. CDR3 length equals 14 residues. CDR3 sequence: CASSFRTSGNEQFF.

V gene TRBV29-1 combines with J gene TRBJ2-7. The CDR3 has 14 residues. Germline values: CDR1 SQVTM, CDR2 ANQGSEA. This CDR3 reads CSVVSEGNPYEQYF.